This section outlines one TCR beta chain sequence together with its context. Germline V gene lookup returns CDR1 MDHEN and CDR2 SYDVKM. This CDR3 region has 17 residues. Trimming cost V 6 bases and J 8 bases; bases outside gene matches: 17. These data originate in a study of blood T cell repertoires in COVID-19. Across the study: Sites in the United States, Italy and Spain provided acute and convalescent COVID-19 samples. Sources were T cells, B-cell-depleted T cells, or PBMCs; the material itself was cDNA or gDNA.

Authors' analysis steps: The assay estimated nucleated cells by amplifying reference gene primers. Method: immunoSEQ multiplex PCR; TCRdb's copy keeps in-frame clones and lacks some. V, J and clone size reflect that table, while D and trimming were determined from the DNA. The sample lists approximately 210,000 clones, 84% seen once, with more than 9% in the top ten. Material: peripheral blood. The V and J genes are TRBV28 and TRBJ1-2, with 11 nucleotides matching TRBD1. The sequence was collected from a woman aged 80 or over with COVID-19, enrolled during active disease. DNA of the CDR3: TGTGCCAGCAGACCAGGAACCTGGACAGGGGGCTGGTACGGCTACACCTTC. It encodes CASRPGTWTGGWYGYTF.